Sequencing of this T cell receptor beta chain was carried out in a study of control samples from healthy donors and cancer patients. The repertoire was sequenced with immunoSEQ multiplex PCR; TCRdb's copy has only in-frame clones and lacks some. The sample has under 95,000 clones, roughly 84% seen once. Sample: blood. The receptor comes from a man in his fifties in good health.

CDR3 in amino acids: CASSHMLHGGARGNQPQHF. The CDR3, as DNA: TGTGCCAGTTCTCATATGCTTCATGGGGGTGCGAGGGGCAATCAGCCCCAGCATTTT. The chain employs TRBV19 and TRBJ1-5; maybe TRBD1 (5 bases). This CDR3 comprises 19 residues. The V gene's germline CDR1 is LNHDA and CDR2 SQIVND (reference sequence). V was pared by 8 bases and J by 2 bases, with 28 bases between.